The clone carrying this T cell receptor (beta chain) has a count of ten or more. The antigen is undetermined. The source of the sample is a study of regulatory T cells in long-lasting Graves disease. Study conclusions and caveats: Persistent disease was associated with favored TRBV28 usage and with favored use of TRBJ1-2 and TRBJ2-5.

Trimming left V 0 bases short and J 3 bases short, with 9 bases between. CDR3 size: 15 residues. From germline, CDR1 is KGHSH and CDR2 LQKENI. Time point meaning: newly diagnosed GD, antithyroid drugs for less than 3 months. RNA extracted from PBMCs served as the sequencing template. American Thyroid Association guidelines defined how Graves' disease was diagnosed. EDTA tubes were used for drawing around 9 milliliters of peripheral blood. Building the TCR beta libraries relied on iRepertoire HTBI primers, and CDR3 regions underwent Arm-PCR. TCRdb re-called the multiplex PCR reads with MiXCR, one entry per CDR3 protein. This sample has around 470,000 distinct CDR3 sequences, with 14% found just once. This sample was shared with a second study, whose subject was T cells in Graves' hyperthyroidism and ophthalmopathy. From that paper: The primer set for the first-round RT-PCR of the TCR CDR3 was HTBI.

The chain employs TRBV18 and TRBJ1-3; D gene unclear. The clonotype was recovered from a woman in her forties or fifties with Graves disease. Sequencing used peripheral blood mononuclear cells (PBMCs), obtained at new diagnosis, from a patient treated with antithyroid drugs. DNA of the CDR3: TGTGCCAGCTCACCACCGGGTCGGATTGGAAACACCATATATTTT. As protein: CASSPPGRIGNTIYF.